The 27 T cell receptor beta chains reported below all come from one sample, sequenced in a study of CD4+ T cells in melanoma. TCRdb keeps only in-frame clones here, not all; method: immunoSEQ multiplex PCR. The data show about 11,000 clones, roughly three quarters seen once. Specimen: cells from a culture (not recorded whether cultured in vitro). The receptors derive from a human donor with melanoma.

V and J are TRBV7-3 and TRBJ2-1, with 7 bases matching TRBD2. Trimming cost V 2 bases and J 7 bases; bases outside gene matches: 2. Germline V gives CDR1 SGHTA, CDR2 FQGTGA. CDR3 length: 13 amino acids. CDR3: CASSLFSGNEQFF. Here the CDR3 DNA reads TGTGCCAGCAGCTTATTTAGCGGGAATGAGCAGTTCTTC.

In this sample, this clone is medium-sized. This chain uses TRBV27 with TRBJ1-3; D is unresolved. Germline CDR1 MNHEY, CDR2 SMNVEV (reference sequence). V was clipped by 1 base and J by 3 bases, with 4 bases between them. The CDR3 extends over 13 amino acids. As DNA, the CDR3 is TGTGCCAGCAGTTTATTAAGTGGAAACACCATATATTTT. Translated, it gives CASSLLSGNTIYF.

This chain joins TRBV6-6 and TRBJ2-7; no definite D call. Per germline, CDR1 MNHNY and CDR2 SVGAGI (reference sequence). V lost 6 bases and J 3 bases, leaving 18 bases between the germline ends. This CDR3 is built from 15 residues. CDR3 protein: CASRLDGTVRYEQYF. CDR3 bases: TGTGCCAGCAGATTGGACGGCACCGTCCGCTACGAGCAGTACTTC.

The J gene is TRBJ2-3, the V gene TRBV9; 7 nucleotides match TRBD2. Germline CDR1 SGDLS, CDR2 YYNGEE. Unmatched junction bases numbered 8, after V lost 0 bases and J lost 4 bases. This CDR3 is built from 16 residues. The CDR3 nucleotides read TGTGCCAGCAGCGTAGACCCAGCGGGGTATTCAGATACGCAGTATTTT. Residues: CASSVDPAGYSDTQYF.

The chain has TRBV5-1 and TRBJ2-3, with 8 bases lining up with TRBD2. Trimming removed 6 bases from V and 2 bases from J; junction bases left unmatched: 5. The CDR3 contains 14 residues. Looked up from germline, CDR1 is SGHRS and CDR2 is YFSETQ. CDR3 in amino acids: CASTTSGYTDTQYF. CDR3 nucleotides: TGCGCCAGCACTACTAGCGGTTACACAGATACGCAGTATTTT. The full variable domain, rest sourced from reference TRBV5-1 and TRBJ2-3, is KAGVTQTPRYLIKTRGQQVTLSCSPISGHRSVSWYQQTPGQGLQFLFEYFSETQRNKGNFPGRFSGRQFSNSRSEMNVSTLELGDSALYLCASTTSGYTDTQYFGPGTRLTVL.

In regard to this clone: An end of the junction differs from the germline gene, which may be a read error. The chain employs TRBV7-7 and TRBJ2-3; D tentatively fits TRBD1 or TRBD2 (5 bases each). CDR1 is SSHAT, CDR2 FNYEAQ, per germline (reference sequence). This CDR3 contains 15 residues. CDR3 amino acids: CASSPSGAMGNTQYF. The CDR3 nucleotides read TGTGCTAGCAGCCCTTCCGGGGCCATGGGGAATACGCAGTATTTT.

The chain recombines TRBV23-1 with TRBJ2-5; D is possibly TRBD1 or TRBD2 (5 bases each). TRBV23-1 is marked as an open reading frame, function uncertain. Trimming took 6 bases from V and 4 from J, leaving 12 bases between them. The CDR3 sequence is 13 residues long. The CDR3 region has the DNA TGCGCCAGCAGCCGGGATGGGGGAGAGACCCAGTACTTC. It specifies CASSRDGGETQYF.

V usage is TRBV5-4 and J usage is TRBJ2-1; D is unresolved. The CDR3 spans 12 residues. Germline V lookup: CDR1 SGHNT, CDR2 YYREEE (reference sequence). The V and J ends lost 0 bases and 14 bases respectively, with 12 bases between them. CDR3 protein: CASSLDSLKEFF. The CDR3 region has the DNA TGTGCCAGCAGCTTGGACAGCCTTAAGGAGTTCTTC.

The V call is TRBV6-5, the J call TRBJ1-6, with D possibly matching TRBD1 (6 bases). This CDR3 has 14 amino acids. Germline CDR1 MNHEY, CDR2 SVGAGI. V lost 0 bases and J 14 bases, leaving 14 bases between the germline ends. In DNA form, the CDR3 reads TGTGCCAGCAGTTACTCGGCCGGGGGCGAAGCCCTCCACTTT. Translation gives CASSYSAGGEALHF.

This clone occurred once. The chain joins TRBV30 to TRBJ2-4; maybe TRBD2 (5 bases). Trimming stripped 0 bases from V and 3 bases from J, with 6 bases between. Germline CDR1 GTSNPN, CDR2 SVGIG (reference sequence). This CDR3 is 13 amino acids long. This CDR3 is CAWSVGSKNIQYF. CDR3 sequence (DNA): TGTGCCTGGAGTGTAGGGAGCAAAAACATTCAGTACTTC.

The V call is TRBV15, the J call TRBJ2-3, with 11 bases fitting TRBD2. J gave up 5 bases and V 4 bases, and 17 bases lay outside the gene matches. The germline gives CDR1 LNHNV, CDR2 YYDKDF (reference sequence). This CDR3 comprises 19 residues. Here the CDR3 reads CATSIARAGLAGNLDTQYF. CDR3 DNA sequence: TGTGCCACCAGCATAGCACGTGCCGGACTAGCGGGCAACTTAGATACGCAGTATTTT.

CDR3 nucleotide sequence: TGTGCCAGCAGCTTGTGGACAGGTGCTCGGAGCTCTGGAAACACCATATATTTT. This encodes CASSLWTGARSSGNTIYF. The V gene is TRBV5-8, the J gene TRBJ1-3, with TRBD1 matching 7 bases. The CDR3 loop spans 18 amino acids. The germline V gene has CDR1 SGHTS and CDR2 YDEGEE. The V and J ends lost 1 base and 0 bases, in that order; junction bases with no gene match: 10.

The chain combines TRBV7-6 with TRBJ2-3, with 8 bases identical to TRBD2. Germline assignment: CDR1 SGHVS and CDR2 FNYEAQ. J was trimmed by 2 bases and V by 2 bases; bases with no gene match: 3. The CDR3 consists of 15 residues. This CDR3 is CASSLQGLVTDTQYF. CDR3 DNA: TGTGCCAGCAGCTTACAGGGACTAGTCACAGATACGCAGTATTTT.

The V call is TRBV30, the J call TRBJ1-2; D may be TRBD1 (5 bases). Germline V gene lookup returns CDR1 GTSNPN and CDR2 SVGIG (reference sequence). The CDR3 runs 13 residues. Between the trimmed V and J ends, which lost 0 bases and 7 bases, there was a span of 12 bases. Written as DNA, the CDR3 is TGTGCCTGGAGTGTACAGATGGGGGTTGGCTACACCTTC. Translated, it gives CAWSVQMGVGYTF.

The V gene is TRBV5-1, the J gene TRBJ2-3; 8 bases map to TRBD1. The CDR3 is made up of 14 amino acids. Trimming took 4 bases from V and 6 from J; bases not matched to a gene: 7. Germline CDR1 SGHRS, CDR2 YFSETQ. CDR3 sequence reads: CASSRTGSTDTQYF. CDR3 nucleotides: TGCGCCAGCAGCCGGACAGGGTCTACTGATACGCAGTATTTT.

V is TRBV7-9 and J is TRBJ2-7; D is ambiguous. Germline CDR1 is SEHNR and CDR2 is FQNEAQ (reference sequence). This CDR3 has 11 amino acids. Trimming pared 0 bases from V and 5 bases from J, leaving 2 bases between. CDR3 protein: CASSLAHEQYF. The CDR3 DNA reads as TGTGCCAGCAGCTTAGCCCACGAGCAGTACTTC.

This clone has just a few counts. The chain employs TRBV27 and TRBJ1-6; D remains ambiguous. Trimming stripped 8 bases from V and 10 bases from J, with 12 bases between. Germline CDR1 is MNHEY and CDR2 is SMNVEV (reference sequence). The CDR3 sequence is 12 residues long. The chain's CDR3 is CASGDARSPLHF. In DNA, the CDR3 is TGTGCCAGCGGAGATGCTCGCTCACCCCTCCACTTT.

The chain uses TRBV19 and TRBJ2-3, with TRBD2 matching over 14 bases. The CDR3 sequence is 16 residues long. After removal of 5 bases from V and 4 bases from J, the junction contained 5 bases not matched to a gene. The V gene's germline CDR1 is LNHDA and CDR2 SQIVND (reference sequence). In nucleotides, the CDR3 is TGTGCCAGTAGTCTGGGACTAGCGGGGGTGGCAGATACGCAGTATTTT. Protein product: CASSLGLAGVADTQYF.

This sequence joins TRBV7-8 and TRBJ1-5, with a weak D call TRBD1 (5 bases). Trimming cost V 2 bases and J 6 bases, with 20 bases left between them. The CDR3 has 17 residues. Germline assignment: CDR1 SGHVS and CDR2 FQNEAQ. CDR3 sequence: CASSLSARGFSGQPQHF. The CDR3 coding sequence is TGTGCCAGCAGCTTATCAGCGCGGGGGTTCTCAGGTCAGCCCCAGCATTTT.

This rearrangement joins TRBV5-1 to TRBJ1-4, with a weak D call TRBD1 (6 bases). V was shortened by 5 bases and J by 12 bases, with 29 bases between the two germline ends. Per germline, CDR1 SGHRS and CDR2 YFSETQ. This CDR3 is 17 amino acids long. This chain's CDR3 is CASRALNGGRTAGELFF. The CDR3 DNA sequence: TGCGCCAGCAGGGCCCTCAACGGGGGGCGGACCGCCGGTGAACTGTTTTTT.

This rearrangement joins TRBV6-1 to TRBJ1-6; no clear D. The CDR3 length is 13 residues. V was shortened by 7 bases and J by 6 bases, with 10 bases between the two germline ends. Germline loops: CDR1 MNHNS, CDR2 SASEGT. CDR3 protein: CASTISPNSPLHF. The CDR3 bases are TGTGCCAGCACGATCAGCCCTAATTCACCCCTCCACTTT.

The chain combines TRBV6-6 with TRBJ2-3; D remains ambiguous. The length of the CDR3 is 11 residues. Germline V CDR1 and CDR2: MNHNY, SVGAGI (reference sequence). Trimming removed 7 bases at V and 4 bases at J, with 6 bases between. CDR3: CASKVADTQYF. The DNA of the CDR3 is TGTGCCAGCAAGGTGGCAGATACGCAGTATTTT.

This clone came up a few times. The genes are TRBV5-4 and TRBJ2-1; TRBD2 matches 8 bases. There are 15 residues in the CDR3. Germline CDR1 SGHNT, CDR2 YYREEE (reference sequence). J lost 7 bases, V lost 5 bases, and 11 bases had no gene match. CDR3 protein: CASRTGGRSANEQFF. The DNA of the CDR3 is TGTGCCAGCAGGACGGGGGGGCGGTCGGCGAATGAGCAGTTCTTC.

This sequence joins TRBV2 and TRBJ1-5, with 7 bases lining up with TRBD1. Looked up from germline, CDR1 is SNHLY and CDR2 is FYNNEI. J lost 6 bases, V lost 7 bases, and 9 bases had no gene match. The CDR3 is made up of 14 amino acids. The CDR3 is CASTRDRASQPQHF. The CDR3 nucleotides read TGTGCCAGCACTCGAGACAGGGCCAGTCAGCCCCAGCATTTT. Using reference TRBV2 and TRBJ1-5 for the parts outside the CDR3, the full variable domain is EPEVTQTPSHQVTQMGQEVILRCVPISNHLYFYWYRQILGQKVEFLVSFYNNEISEKSEIFDDQFSVERPDGSNFTLKIRSTKLEDSAMYFCASTRDRASQPQHFGDGTRLSIL.

The chain employs TRBV11-1 and TRBJ2-7, with D perhaps TRBD2 (6 bases). Trimming left V 1 base short and J 9 bases short, with 10 bases between. This CDR3 region has 12 residues. From germline, CDR1 is SGHAT and CDR2 FQDESV (reference sequence). The CDR3 sequence: CASSLEAGRQYF. CDR3 DNA: TGTGCCAGCAGCTTAGAGGCGGGGAGGCAGTACTTC. The full variable domain, with the rest looked up from reference TRBV11-1 and TRBJ2-7, is EAEVAQSPRYKITEKSQAVAFWCDPISGHATLYWYRQILGQGPELLVQFQDESVVDDSQLPKDRFSAERLKGVDSTLKIQPAELGDSAMYLCASSLEAGRQYFGPGTRLTVT.

The gene calls are TRBV11-2 and TRBJ2-1, with D maybe TRBD1 (5 bases). The CDR3 consists of 15 residues. Germline CDR1 reads SGHAT; CDR2 reads FQNNGV. V was clipped by 2 bases and J by 4 bases, with 12 bases between them. The CDR3 DNA is TGTGCCAGCAGCTTAATGGGGCAAGATTACAATGAGCAGTTCTTC. It translates to CASSLMGQDYNEQFF.

This rearrangement joins TRBV5-4 to TRBJ2-1; 9 nucleotides align to TRBD1. J lost 5 bases, V lost 5 bases, and 8 bases had no gene match. The CDR3 contains 15 residues. Germline-derived CDR1 and CDR2 are SGHNT and YYREEE (reference sequence). The CDR3 region has the DNA TGTGCCAGCAGGAGGACAGGGGTTTTGGACAATGAGCAGTTCTTC. Translation gives CASRRTGVLDNEQFF.